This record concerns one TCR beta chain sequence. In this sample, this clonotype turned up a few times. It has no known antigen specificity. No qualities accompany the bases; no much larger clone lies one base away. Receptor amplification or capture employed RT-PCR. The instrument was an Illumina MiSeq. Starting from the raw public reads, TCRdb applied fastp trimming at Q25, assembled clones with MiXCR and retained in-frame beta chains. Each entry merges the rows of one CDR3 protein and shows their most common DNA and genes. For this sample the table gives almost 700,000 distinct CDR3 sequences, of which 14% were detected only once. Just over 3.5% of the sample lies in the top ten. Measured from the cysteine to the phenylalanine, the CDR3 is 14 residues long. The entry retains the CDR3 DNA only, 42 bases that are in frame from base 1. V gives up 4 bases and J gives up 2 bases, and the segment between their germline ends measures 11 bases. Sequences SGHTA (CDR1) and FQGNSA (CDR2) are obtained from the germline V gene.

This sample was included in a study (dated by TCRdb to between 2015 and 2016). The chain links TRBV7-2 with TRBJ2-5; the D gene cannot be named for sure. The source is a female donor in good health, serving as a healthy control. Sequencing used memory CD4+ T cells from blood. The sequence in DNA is TGTGCCAGCAGCTATTATGGGCCACAAGAGACCCAGTACTTC. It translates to CASSYYGPQETQYF.